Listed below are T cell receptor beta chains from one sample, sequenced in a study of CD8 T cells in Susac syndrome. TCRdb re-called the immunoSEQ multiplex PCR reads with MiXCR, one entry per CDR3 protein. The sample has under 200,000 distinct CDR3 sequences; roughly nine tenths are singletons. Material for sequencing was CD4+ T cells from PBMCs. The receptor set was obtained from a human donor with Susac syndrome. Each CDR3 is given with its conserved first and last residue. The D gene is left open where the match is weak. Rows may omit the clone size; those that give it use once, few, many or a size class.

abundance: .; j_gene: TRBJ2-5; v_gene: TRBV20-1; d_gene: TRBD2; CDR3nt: TGCAGTGCCCTAACATTGGCGGGAGCCCAAGGGGAAGAGACCCAGTACTTC; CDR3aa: CSALTLAGAQGEETQYF
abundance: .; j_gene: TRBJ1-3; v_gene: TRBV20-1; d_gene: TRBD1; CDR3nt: TGCAGTGCTAGCCCTACAGGGGGCCTAGGTACCATATATTTT; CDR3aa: CSASPTGGLGTIYF
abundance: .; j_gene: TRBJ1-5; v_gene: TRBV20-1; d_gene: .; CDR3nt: TGCAGTGCTATTTGGGGGGGCAATCAGCCCCAGCATTTT; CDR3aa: CSAIWGGNQPQHF
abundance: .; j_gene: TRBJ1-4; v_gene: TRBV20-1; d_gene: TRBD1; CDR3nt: TGCAGTGCCGAGGGGGCACCTAATAATGAAAAACTGTTTTTT; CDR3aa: CSAEGAPNNEKLFF
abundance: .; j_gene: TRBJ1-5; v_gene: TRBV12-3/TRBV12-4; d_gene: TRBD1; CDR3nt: TGTGCCAGCAGCAACACAGGGGGCGGTCAGCCCCAGCATTTT; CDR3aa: CASSNTGGGQPQHF
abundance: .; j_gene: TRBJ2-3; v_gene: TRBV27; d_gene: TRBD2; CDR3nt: TGTGCCAGCAGTTTAAGCGGGAGGTTAACAGATACGCAGTATTTT; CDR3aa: CASSLSGRLTDTQYF
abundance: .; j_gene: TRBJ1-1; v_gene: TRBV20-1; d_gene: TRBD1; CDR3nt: TGCAGTGCTAGTCCGGGACAGGTTAGAACTGAAGCTTTCTTT; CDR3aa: CSASPGQVRTEAFF
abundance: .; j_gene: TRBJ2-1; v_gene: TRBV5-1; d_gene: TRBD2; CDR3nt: TGCGCCAGCAGTTCTAGCGGGAGGGGCAATGAGCAGTTCTTC; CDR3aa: CASSSSGRGNEQFF
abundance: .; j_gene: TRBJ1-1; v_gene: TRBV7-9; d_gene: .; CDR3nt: TGTGCCAGCAGCTCCCTAGGGGTGACTGAAGCTTTCTTT; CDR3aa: CASSSLGVTEAFF
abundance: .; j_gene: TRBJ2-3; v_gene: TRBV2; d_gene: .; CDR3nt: TGTGCCAGCAGATCAATAGCAGATACGCAGTATTTT; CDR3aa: CASRSIADTQYF
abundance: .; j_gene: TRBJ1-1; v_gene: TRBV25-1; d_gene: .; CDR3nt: TGTGCCAGCAGACACAGGTTGAACACTGAAGCTTTCTTT; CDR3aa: CASRHRLNTEAFF
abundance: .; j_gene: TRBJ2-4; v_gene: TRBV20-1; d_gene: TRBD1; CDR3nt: TGCAGTGCTAGCGGGACAGGGGGGAACATTCAGTACTTC; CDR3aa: CSASGTGGNIQYF
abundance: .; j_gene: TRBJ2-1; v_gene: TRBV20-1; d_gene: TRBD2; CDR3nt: TGCAGTGCTAGAGGCGGGAGCGGCGTGCGTGAGCAGTTCTTC; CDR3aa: CSARGGSGVREQFF
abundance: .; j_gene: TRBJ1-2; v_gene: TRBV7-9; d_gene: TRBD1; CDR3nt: TGTGCCAGCAGCTTAGGGGGACAGGGAGGGGACTACACCTTC; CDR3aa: CASSLGGQGGDYTF
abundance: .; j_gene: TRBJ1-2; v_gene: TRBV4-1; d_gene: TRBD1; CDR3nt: TGCGCCAGCAGCCAAGGGACAGGCCGCGCCATCTATGGCTACACCTTC; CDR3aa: CASSQGTGRAIYGYTF
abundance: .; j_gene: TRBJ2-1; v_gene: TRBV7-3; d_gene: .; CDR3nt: TGTGCCAGCAGCCCCGCGGGCTCGGAGGATGAGCAGTTCTTC; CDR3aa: CASSPAGSEDEQFF
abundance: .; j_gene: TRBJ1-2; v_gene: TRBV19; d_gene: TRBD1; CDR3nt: TGTGCCAGTAGTACTTTCGGAGGGACAGGGTCAAACTATGGCTACACCTTC; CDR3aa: CASSTFGGTGSNYGYTF
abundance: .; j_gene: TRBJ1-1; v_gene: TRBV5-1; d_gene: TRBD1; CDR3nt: TGCGCCAGCAGCTTGGCGGGACAGGGGCTGAACACTGAAGCTTTCTTT; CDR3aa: CASSLAGQGLNTEAFF
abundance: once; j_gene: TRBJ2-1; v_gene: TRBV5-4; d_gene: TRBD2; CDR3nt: TGTGCCAGCACGGGACTAGCGGGAGAAAATGAGCAGTTCTTC; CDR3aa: CASTGLAGENEQFF
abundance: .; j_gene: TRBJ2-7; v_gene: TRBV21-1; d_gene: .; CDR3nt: TGTGCCAGCAGCACGCGGGACAGATATTCCTACGAGCAGTACTTC; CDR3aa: CASSTRDRYSYEQYF
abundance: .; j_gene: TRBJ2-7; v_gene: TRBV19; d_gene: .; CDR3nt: TGTGCCAGTAGTCATGTGTCGACTAGGGAGCAGTACTTC; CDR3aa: CASSHVSTREQYF
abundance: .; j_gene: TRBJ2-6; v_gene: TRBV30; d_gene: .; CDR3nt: TGTGCCTGCTTTATTTTTCGCTCTGGGGCCAACGTCCTGACTTTC; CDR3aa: CACFIFRSGANVLTF
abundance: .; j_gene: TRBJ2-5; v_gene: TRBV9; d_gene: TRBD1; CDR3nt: TGTGCCAGCAGCGTTCAGGGGGCGGATGAGACCCAGTACTTC; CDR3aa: CASSVQGADETQYF
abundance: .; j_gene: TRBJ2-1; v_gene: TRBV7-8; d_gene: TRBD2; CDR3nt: TGTGCCAGCAGCTTTTCGGGGGGGCCCAATGAGCAGTTCTTC; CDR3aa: CASSFSGGPNEQFF
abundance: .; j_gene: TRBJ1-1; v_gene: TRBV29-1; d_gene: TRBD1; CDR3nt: TGCAGCGTTGAAGGACAGGGGGCTTACACTGAAGCTTTCTTT; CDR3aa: CSVEGQGAYTEAFF
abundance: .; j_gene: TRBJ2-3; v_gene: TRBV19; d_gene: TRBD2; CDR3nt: TGTGCCAGCCTCCCGAGGGGCGGGGGGACAGATACGCAGTATTTT; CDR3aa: CASLPRGGGTDTQYF
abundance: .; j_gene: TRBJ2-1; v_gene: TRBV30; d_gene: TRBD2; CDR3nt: TGTGCCTGGAGCGACCCGGGACTAGCCTACAATGAGCAGTTCTTC; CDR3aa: CAWSDPGLAYNEQFF
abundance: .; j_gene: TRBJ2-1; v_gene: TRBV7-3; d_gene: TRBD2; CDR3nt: TGTGCCAGCAGCCGGGCGGGGGACTACAATGAGCAGTTCTTC; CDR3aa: CASSRAGDYNEQFF
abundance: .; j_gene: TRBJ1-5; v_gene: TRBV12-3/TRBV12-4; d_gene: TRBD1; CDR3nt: TGTGCCAGCAGATCGGGACAGGGTAGCAATCAGCCCCAGCATTTT; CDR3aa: CASRSGQGSNQPQHF
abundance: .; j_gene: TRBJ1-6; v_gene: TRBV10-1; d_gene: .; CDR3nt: TGCGCCAGCAGTCAGTTCCGGGATTCACCCCTCCACTTT; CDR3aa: CASSQFRDSPLHF
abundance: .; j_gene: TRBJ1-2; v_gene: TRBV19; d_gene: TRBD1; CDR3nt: TGTGCCAGTACCTGGGGGACAGGGGACGGCTACACCTTC; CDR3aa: CASTWGTGDGYTF
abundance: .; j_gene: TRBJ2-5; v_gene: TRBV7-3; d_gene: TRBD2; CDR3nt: TGTGCCAGCAGCCCCGTCCTAGCGGGGGGGTTAGAGACCCAGTACTTC; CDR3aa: CASSPVLAGGLETQYF
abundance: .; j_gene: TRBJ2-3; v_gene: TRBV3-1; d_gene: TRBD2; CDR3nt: TGTGCCAGCAGCCAAGCCGTTCGAATAGCGGGCAACACAGATACGCAGTATTTT; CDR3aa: CASSQAVRIAGNTDTQYF
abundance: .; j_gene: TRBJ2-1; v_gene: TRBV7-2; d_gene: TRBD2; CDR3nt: TGTGCCAGCAGCTTAGATCGGGCGGGAGGGCCCTATGAGCAGTTCTTC; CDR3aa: CASSLDRAGGPYEQFF
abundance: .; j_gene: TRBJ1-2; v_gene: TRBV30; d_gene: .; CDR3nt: TGTGCCTGGAGTGCCGACAGTAGATTCTATGGCTACACCTTC; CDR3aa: CAWSADSRFYGYTF
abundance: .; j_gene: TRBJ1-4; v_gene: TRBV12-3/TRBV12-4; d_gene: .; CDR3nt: TGTGCCAGCAGCCCCAGACAGACTGAAAAACTGTTTTTT; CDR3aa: CASSPRQTEKLFF
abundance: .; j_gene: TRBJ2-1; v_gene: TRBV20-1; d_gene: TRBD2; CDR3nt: TGCAGTGGGACTAGCGGGGGTCTCAATGAGCAGTTCTTC; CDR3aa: CSGTSGGLNEQFF